The 5 T cell receptor beta chains reported below all come from one sample, sequenced in a study. TCRdb redid the calling of the 5' RACE reads with MiXCR, one entry per CDR3 protein. The sample consists of roughly 52,000 distinct CDR3 sequences, roughly 17% of them appearing once. Sequencing was done on a sample of naive CD4+ T cells sorted from blood. Stated subset: naive CD4+ T cells, CD4+CD45RA+CD25-. The receptors here all came from a female donor with breast cancer.

As to this clonotype: This may arise from a read error, as a much more abundant clone is one base away. The V and J genes are TRBV12-3 or TRBV12-4 and TRBJ2-7, with D maybe TRBD1 (6 bases). The CDR3 is made up of 14 amino acids. This CDR3 is CTSSSTTGNLEQYF. The CDR3 DNA sequence: TGTACCAGCAGTTCGACGACAGGTAACCTCGAGCAGTACTTC.

This chain connects TRBV6-5 to TRBJ2-5; D may be TRBD2 (5 bases). Trimming pared 2 bases from V and 2 bases from J, leaving 15 bases between. The CDR3 spans 16 residues. The V gene's germline CDR1 is MNHEY and CDR2 SVGAGI. CDR3 sequence: CASSYAAGTSQETQYF. The CDR3 coding sequence is TGTGCCAGCAGTTACGCCGCCGGAACTAGTCAAGAGACCCAGTACTTC.

This clonotype was counted ten times or more. This chain uses TRBV7-6 with TRBJ2-3; D is undetermined. The CDR3 is made up of 12 amino acids. Germline assignment: CDR1 SGHVS and CDR2 FNYEAQ. The V and J ends lost 5 bases and 4 bases respectively, with 7 bases between them. The CDR3 coding sequence is TGTGCCAGCAGCGCCACCCCAGATACGCAGTATTTT. Translated: CASSATPDTQYF.

This clonotype was observed a handful of times. This chain connects TRBV6-6 to TRBJ1-1; 7 bases align to TRBD1. V dropped 2 bases and J dropped 6; count of bases not matched to a gene: 3. This CDR3 contains 13 residues. From germline, CDR1 is MNHNY and CDR2 SVGAGI (reference sequence). CDR3 residues: CASSYKTGSEAFF. The CDR3 region has the DNA TGTGCCAGCAGTTACAAGACAGGGTCTGAAGCTTTCTTT.

Turning to this clonotype: One base away lies a much larger clone, so this may be a sequencing read error. The chain has TRBV7-2 and TRBJ1-1, with D uncertain. The CDR3 runs to 13 residues. V gave up 2 bases and J gave up 4 bases, with 8 bases separating them. CDR1 is SGHTA, CDR2 FQGNSA, per germline. The CDR3 DNA reads TGTGCCAGCAGCTTACTACTAGGCACTGAAGCTTTCTTT. Protein: CASSLLLGTEAFF.